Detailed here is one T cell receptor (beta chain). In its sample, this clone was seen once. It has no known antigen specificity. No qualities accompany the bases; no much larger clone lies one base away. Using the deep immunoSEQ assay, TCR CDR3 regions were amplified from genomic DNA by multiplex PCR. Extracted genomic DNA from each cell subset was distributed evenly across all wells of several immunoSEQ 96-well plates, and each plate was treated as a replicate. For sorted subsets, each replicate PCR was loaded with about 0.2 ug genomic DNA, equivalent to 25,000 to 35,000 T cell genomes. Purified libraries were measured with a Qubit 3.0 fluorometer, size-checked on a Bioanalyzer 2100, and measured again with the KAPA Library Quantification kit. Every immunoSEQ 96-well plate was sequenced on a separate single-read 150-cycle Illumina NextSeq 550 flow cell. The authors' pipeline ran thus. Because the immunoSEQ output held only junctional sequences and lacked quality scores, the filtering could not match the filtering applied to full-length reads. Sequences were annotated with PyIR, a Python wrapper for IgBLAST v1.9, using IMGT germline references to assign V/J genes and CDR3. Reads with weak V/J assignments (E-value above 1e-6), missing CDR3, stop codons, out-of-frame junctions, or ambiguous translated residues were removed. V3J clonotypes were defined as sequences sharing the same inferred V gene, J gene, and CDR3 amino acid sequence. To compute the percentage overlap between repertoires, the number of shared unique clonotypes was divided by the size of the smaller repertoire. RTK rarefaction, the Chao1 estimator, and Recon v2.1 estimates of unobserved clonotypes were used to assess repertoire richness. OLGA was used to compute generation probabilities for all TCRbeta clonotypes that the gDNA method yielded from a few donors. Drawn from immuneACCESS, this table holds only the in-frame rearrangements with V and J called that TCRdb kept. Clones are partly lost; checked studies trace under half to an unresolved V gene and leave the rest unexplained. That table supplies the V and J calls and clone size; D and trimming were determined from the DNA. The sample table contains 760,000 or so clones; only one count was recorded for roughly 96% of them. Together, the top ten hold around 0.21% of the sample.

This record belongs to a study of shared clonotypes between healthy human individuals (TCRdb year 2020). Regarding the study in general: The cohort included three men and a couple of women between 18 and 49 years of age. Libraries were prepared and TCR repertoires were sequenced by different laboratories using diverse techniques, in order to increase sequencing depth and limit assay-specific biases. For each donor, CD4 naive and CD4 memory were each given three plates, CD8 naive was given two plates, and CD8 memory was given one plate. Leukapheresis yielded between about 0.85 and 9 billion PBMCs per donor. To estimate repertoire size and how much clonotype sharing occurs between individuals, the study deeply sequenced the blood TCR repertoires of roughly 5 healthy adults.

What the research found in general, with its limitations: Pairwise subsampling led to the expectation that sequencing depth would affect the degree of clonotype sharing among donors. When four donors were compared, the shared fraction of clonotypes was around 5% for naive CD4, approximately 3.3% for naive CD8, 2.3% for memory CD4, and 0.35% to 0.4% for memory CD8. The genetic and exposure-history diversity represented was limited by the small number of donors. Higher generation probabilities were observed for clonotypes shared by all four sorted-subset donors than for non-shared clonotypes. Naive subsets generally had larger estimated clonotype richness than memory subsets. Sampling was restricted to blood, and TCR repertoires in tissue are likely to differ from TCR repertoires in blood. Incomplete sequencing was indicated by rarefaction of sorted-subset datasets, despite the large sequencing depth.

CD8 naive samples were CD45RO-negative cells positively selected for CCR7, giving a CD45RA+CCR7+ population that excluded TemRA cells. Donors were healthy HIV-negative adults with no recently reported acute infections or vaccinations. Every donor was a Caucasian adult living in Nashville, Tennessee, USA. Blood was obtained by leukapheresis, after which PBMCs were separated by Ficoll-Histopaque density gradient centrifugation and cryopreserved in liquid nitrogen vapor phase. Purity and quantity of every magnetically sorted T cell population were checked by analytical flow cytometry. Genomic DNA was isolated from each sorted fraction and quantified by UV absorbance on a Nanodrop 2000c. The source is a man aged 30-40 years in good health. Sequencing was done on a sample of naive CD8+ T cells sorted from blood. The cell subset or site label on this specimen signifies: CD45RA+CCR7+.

The DNA sequence is given as TGTGCCACCCCTGGGGTGGGACGCGAGCAGTACTTC. Translated, this gives CATPGVGREQYF. This sequence uses TRBV27 and TRBJ2-7; the D region is possibly TRBD1 or TRBD2, each matching across 5 bases. V gives up 10 bases and J gives up 6 bases, and the segment between their germline ends measures 16 bases. The CDR3 has 12 amino acids, counting the end cysteine and phenylalanine. The retained sequence is limited to the CDR3, 36 bases, with the frame set at the first base. CDR1 and CDR2 are read off the germline V gene (reference sequence) as MNHEY and SMNVEV.